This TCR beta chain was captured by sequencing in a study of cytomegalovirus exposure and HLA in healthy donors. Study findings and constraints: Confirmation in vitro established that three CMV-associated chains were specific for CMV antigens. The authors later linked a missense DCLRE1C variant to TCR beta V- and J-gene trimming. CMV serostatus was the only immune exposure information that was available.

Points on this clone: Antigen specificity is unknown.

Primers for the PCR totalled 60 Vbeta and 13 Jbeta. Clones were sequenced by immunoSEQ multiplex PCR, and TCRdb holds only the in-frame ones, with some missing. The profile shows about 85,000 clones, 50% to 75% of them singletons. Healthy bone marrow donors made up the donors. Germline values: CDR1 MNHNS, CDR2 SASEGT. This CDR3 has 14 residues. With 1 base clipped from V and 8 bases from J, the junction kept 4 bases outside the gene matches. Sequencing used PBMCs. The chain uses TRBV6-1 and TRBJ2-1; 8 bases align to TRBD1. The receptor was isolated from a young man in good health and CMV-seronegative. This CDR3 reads CASSEGPDRDEQFF. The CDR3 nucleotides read TGTGCCAGCAGTGAAGGACCGGACAGGGATGAGCAGTTCTTC.